This is a list of T cell receptor beta chains from one sample in a study of T cells in tuberculosis. Some clones are missing from TCRdb's copy, which holds only in-frame ones; the method was immunoSEQ multiplex PCR. This sample has about 23,000 clones, with approximately 97% found just once. Material: PBMCs. These receptors all stem from a donor aged 10-29 years with latent tuberculosis or without tuberculosis infection. CDR3s include the opening cysteine and the closing phenylalanine or tryptophan. D genes are given only for firm matches. Size values are once, few and many counts, or a class for expanded clones, and some rows have none.

J gene	V gene	D gene	CDR3 length	clone size	CDR3 DNA	CDR3 protein
TRBJ1-2	TRBV7-2	NA	14	NA	TGTGCCAGCAGCTTAATACCGGGAGGGGATGGCTACACCTTC	CASSLIPGGDGYTF
TRBJ2-7	TRBV29-1	TRBD1	12	NA	TGCAGCGTAACACAGGGGGCCTGGGAGCAGTACTTC	CSVTQGAWEQYF
TRBJ2-7	TRBV28	NA	14	NA	TGTGCCAGCAGAGTCGCACCTGGGGGGTACGAGCAGTACTTC	CASRVAPGGYEQYF
TRBJ1-2	TRBV9	NA	14	NA	TGTGCCAGCAGCGTTAGTGGGGGCGCCTATGGCTACACCTTC	CASSVSGGAYGYTF
TRBJ2-7	TRBV5-1	TRBD1	17	NA	TGCGCCAGCAGCTCAGGGTTTCCGGGACAGAACTCCTACGAGCAGTACTTC	CASSSGFPGQNSYEQYF
TRBJ1-5	TRBV2	NA	15	NA	TGTGCCCGCTCCCTCGGACACGGGGGTAATCAGCCCCAGCATTTT	CARSLGHGGNQPQHF
TRBJ1-2	TRBV30	TRBD1	13	NA	TGTGCCTGGGAAACAGGGGGCAACTATGGCTACACCTTC	CAWETGGNYGYTF
TRBJ2-1	TRBV7-9	TRBD2	15	NA	TGTGCCAGCAGCTTTGGACTAGCCAGCTACAATGAGCAGTTCTTC	CASSFGLASYNEQFF
TRBJ2-1	TRBV4-2	TRBD2	19	NA	TGTGCCAGCAGCCGTGGACTAGCGGGGGGGGGAAGCTCCTACAATGAGCAGTTCTTC	CASSRGLAGGGSSYNEQFF
TRBJ2-3	TRBV7-9	TRBD2	12	NA	TGTGCCGGGGAGGGAGGGTCAGATACGCAGTATTTT	CAGEGGSDTQYF
TRBJ2-3	TRBV27	NA	16	NA	TGTGCCAGCAGTTTAGGGCTCCCCTCGAGTACAGATACGCAGTATTTT	CASSLGLPSSTDTQYF
TRBJ1-1	TRBV9	NA	16	NA	TGTGCCAGCAGCGTTAGCGGTCGTTCCCCGAACACTGAAGCTTTCTTT	CASSVSGRSPNTEAFF
TRBJ2-5	TRBV5-4	TRBD1	15	NA	TGTGCCAGCAGCTGGGGGACAGCTCTTCAAGAGACCCAGTACTTC	CASSWGTALQETQYF
TRBJ2-7	TRBV7-9	NA	15	NA	TGTGCCAGCAGCTTTAGGGGCAGTAACTCCTACGAGCAGTACTTC	CASSFRGSNSYEQYF
TRBJ2-7	TRBV29-1	TRBD1	12	NA	TGCAGCGTTCGACAGGGGGTCTACGAGCAGTACTTC	CSVRQGVYEQYF
TRBJ2-7	TRBV10-1	NA	15	NA	TGCGCCAGCAGTTACGACAGGCTCGGGTTGGGGGAGCAGTACTTC	CASSYDRLGLGEQYF
TRBJ1-4	TRBV11-3	NA	18	once	TGTGCCAGCAGCTCCCGATCGTCCCTTCCGGTGACTAATGAAAAACTGTTTTTT	CASSSRSSLPVTNEKLFF
TRBJ1-2	TRBV30	NA	11	NA	TGTGCCTGGAGTTGGGGGGATGGCTACACCTTC	CAWSWGDGYTF
TRBJ2-5	TRBV19	TRBD1	17	NA	TGTGCCAGTAGTATTGGGGGGACAGGGACTTTCACAGAGACCCAGTACTTC	CASSIGGTGTFTETQYF
TRBJ2-5	TRBV7-6	NA	15	NA	TGTGCCAGCAGCCGGGGGGACAAGGCCCCCGGGACCCAGTACTTC	CASSRGDKAPGTQYF
TRBJ2-1	TRBV30	TRBD1	13	NA	TGTGCCAGTGACCGACAGGGTAACCATGAGCAGTTCTTC	CASDRQGNHEQFF
TRBJ2-5	TRBV29-1	TRBD1	12	once	TGCGGAACCGGGACAGGGGTAGAGACCCAGTACTTC	CGTGTGVETQYF
TRBJ1-5	TRBV18	TRBD1	14	NA	TGTGCCAGCTCACCCGGGACAGACAATCAGCCCCAGCATTTT	CASSPGTDNQPQHF
TRBJ1-2	TRBV6-5	NA	14	NA	TGTGCCAGCAGAAAGGGGGGGGGAATCTATGGCTACACCTTC	CASRKGGGIYGYTF
TRBJ2-1	TRBV6-5	TRBD1	15	NA	TGTGCCGTACGACGGGGGACAGGGGAGGCTAATGAGCAGTTCTTC	CAVRRGTGEANEQFF
TRBJ2-7	TRBV10-2	NA	14	NA	TGCGCCAGCTACCCTCTGACAGCCTCCTACGAGCAGTACTTC	CASYPLTASYEQYF
TRBJ2-1	TRBV5-5	NA	15	NA	TGTGCCAGCAGCTTGGGAGGAGCAGCCCACAATGAGCAGTTCTTC	CASSLGGAAHNEQFF
TRBJ2-5	TRBV10-3	NA	14	NA	TGTGCCATCAGTGGTCAGGGAAACCAAGAGACCCAGTACTTC	CAISGQGNQETQYF
TRBJ1-1	TRBV6-5	TRBD1	13	NA	TGTGCCAGCAAACCAGGGGGTTTCGCTGAAGCTTTCTTT	CASKPGGFAEAFF
TRBJ1-2	TRBV5-5	NA	15	NA	TGTGCCAGCAGCTCCGACAGGATTGCTAACTATGGCTACACCTTC	CASSSDRIANYGYTF
TRBJ1-2	TRBV19	NA	12	once	TGTGCCAGTGGGGAGGGAGCCTATGGCTACACCTTC	CASGEGAYGYTF
TRBJ2-7	TRBV5-1	TRBD1	15	NA	TGCGCCAGCAGCTTGGATCCGGGACAGGCCTACGAGCAGTACTTC	CASSLDPGQAYEQYF
TRBJ2-1	TRBV6-5	TRBD1	16	NA	TGTGCCAGCAGTTACTCGACAGGGGCCCGGTACAATGAGCAGTTCTTC	CASSYSTGARYNEQFF
TRBJ1-2	TRBV25-1	TRBD1	16	NA	TGTGCCAGCAGTGGAACGACAGGGGCCTTCCCCTATGGCTACACCTTC	CASSGTTGAFPYGYTF
TRBJ1-1	TRBV19	NA	13	once	TGTGCCAGTAGTTTAACGTCGGGCACTGAAGCTTTCTTT	CASSLTSGTEAFF
TRBJ2-4	TRBV18	TRBD1	14	NA	TGTGCCAGCTCACCGGGACAGAAAATAAACATTCAGTACTTC	CASSPGQKINIQYF
TRBJ1-1	TRBV18	NA	12	NA	TGTGCCAGCTCGCAACAGGGAGTAGAAGCTTTCTTT	CASSQQGVEAFF
TRBJ1-2	TRBV5-6	NA	14	NA	TGTGCCAGCAGCCTACTCCACACAGGGTACGGCTACACCTTC	CASSLLHTGYGYTF
TRBJ2-4	TRBV19	NA	17	NA	TGTGCCAGTAGTATCCATCTAGCTAGGGTGGCCAAAAACATTCAGTACTTC	CASSIHLARVAKNIQYF
TRBJ2-1	TRBV7-3	NA	15	once	TGTGCCAGCAGCTTAAAGGGGACAAAAAGGAATGAGCAGTTCTTC	CASSLKGTKRNEQFF